What follows are 26 T cell receptor beta chains derived from one specimen sequenced in a study of shared clonotypes between healthy human individuals. Profiled with immunoSEQ multiplex PCR; TCRdb holds only in-frame clones, not every one. The sample contains roughly 2,300,000 clones, less than 95% of which appear only once. The sample consisted of naive CD4+ T cells from PBMCs. The subset is: CD45RA+ positively selected. The receptors originated from a young man in good health. Some clones in this sample may be carry-over from other donors' samples.

V usage is TRBV7-3 and J usage is TRBJ1-2; unclear D gene. Germline-derived CDR1 and CDR2 are SGHTA and FQGTGA. The V end was cut by 5 bases, the J end by 4 bases, with 8 bases between. The CDR3 contains 12 residues. The CDR3 spells CASSNNTYGYTF. CDR3 coding DNA: TGTGCCAGCAGCAACAACACCTATGGCTACACCTTC.

This sequence joins TRBV2 and TRBJ2-7; D might be TRBD1 or TRBD2, each matching 5 bases. The germline gives CDR1 SNHLY, CDR2 FYNNEI. The CDR3 is made up of 14 amino acids. Trimming took off 8 bases at V and 3 bases at J, with 17 bases between the two ends. CDR3 coding DNA: TGTGCCAGCGGACGGGACGGACGGAACTACGAGCAGTACTTC. This codes for CASGRDGRNYEQYF.

The V and J genes are TRBV6-1 and TRBJ2-3, with 8 bases lining up with TRBD2. Germline CDR1 is MNHNS and CDR2 is SASEGT. The CDR3 contains 15 residues. V was pared by 2 bases and J by 0 bases, with 1 base of the junction left unmatched. CDR3 sequence (DNA): TGTGCCAGCAGTGAACGGGGGGGGAGCACAGATACGCAGTATTTT. Its protein product is CASSERGGSTDTQYF.

This clone was counted a few times. V is TRBV27 and J is TRBJ1-5, with 8 bases fitting TRBD1. The V gene end was trimmed by 5 bases and the J gene end by 10 bases; junction bases not matched to a gene: 16. This CDR3 comprises 16 residues. Germline V gene sequence: CDR1 MNHEY, CDR2 SMNVEV (reference sequence). In DNA, the CDR3 is TGTGCCAGCAGTATAGCCGGGACAGGTAGATTATTTCCCCAGCATTTT. It codes for CASSIAGTGRLFPQHF.

The genes are TRBV4-1 and TRBJ2-3; D perhaps matches TRBD1 (6 bases). Trimming pared 5 bases from V and 0 bases from J, leaving 15 bases between. The CDR3 extends over 16 amino acids. The germline V gene has CDR1 MGHRA and CDR2 YSYEKL. The CDR3 spells CASSYRDTTSTDTQYF. For the CDR3, the DNA is TGCGCCAGCAGCTACCGGGACACCACTAGCACAGATACGCAGTATTTT.

V is TRBV25-1 and J is TRBJ2-7; D tentatively fits TRBD1 or TRBD2 (5 bases each). The germline V and J ends were trimmed by 5 bases and 5 bases, with 16 bases remaining between them. The CDR3 extends over 14 amino acids. CDR1 is MGHDK, CDR2 SYGVNS, per germline. This chain's CDR3 is CASSPLVGVHEQYF. Written as DNA, the CDR3 is TGTGCCAGCAGTCCCCTCGTGGGGGTCCACGAGCAGTACTTC.

The J gene is TRBJ2-3, the V gene TRBV28, with TRBD1 matching 9 bases. The germline gives CDR1 MDHEN, CDR2 SYDVKM. Trimming at V came to 7 bases and at J to 7 bases, leaving 9 bases not matched to a gene. The CDR3 covers 14 residues. For the CDR3, the DNA is TGTGCCAGCAAGGTCGGGACAGGGAGGAATACGCAGTATTTT. Protein sequence: CASKVGTGRNTQYF. Filled out from reference TRBV28 and TRBJ2-3, the complete variable domain reads DVKVTQSSRYLVKRTGEKVFLECVQDMDHENMFWYRQDPGLGLRLIYFSYDVKMKEKGDIPEGYSVSREKKERFSLILESASTNQTSMYLCASKVGTGRNTQYFGPGTRLTVL.

V gene TRBV7-3 combines with J gene TRBJ1-2; 10 positions match TRBD1. V was clipped by 5 bases and J by 8 bases; unmatched bases: 8. CDR1 and CDR2 (germline): SGHTA, FQGTGA. CDR3 length equals 14 residues. CDR3: CASSRRGTGEGYTF. The CDR3 DNA follows: TGTGCCAGCAGCCGCCGAGGGACAGGGGAAGGCTACACCTTC.

The chain uses TRBV10-3 and TRBJ2-7, with 7 bases aligning to TRBD1. J was trimmed by 0 bases and V by 6 bases; bases with no gene match: 8. CDR3 length equals 15 residues. Looked up from germline, CDR1 is ENHRY and CDR2 is SYGVKD. Written as DNA, the CDR3 is TGTGCCATCAGCGAAGGACAGGCAAGCTCCTACGAGCAGTACTTC. It translates to CAISEGQASSYEQYF.

The chain has TRBV13 and TRBJ2-3; D remains ambiguous. Trimming pared 5 bases from V and 4 bases from J, leaving 13 bases between. CDR3 length: 14 residues. CDR1 is PRHDT and CDR2 is FYEKMQ in the germline V gene (reference sequence). CDR3 region: CASSPHRKADTQYF. CDR3 nucleotides: TGTGCCAGCAGCCCGCACCGGAAAGCAGATACGCAGTATTTT.

For the CDR3, the DNA is TGCGCCAGCAGCTGGGACAGGGAACTTTCCTCTAGCACAGATACGCAGTATTTT. It translates to CASSWDRELSSSTDTQYF. The V and J genes are TRBV5-1 and TRBJ2-3; TRBD1 agrees at 9 bases. The CDR3 spans 18 residues. The germline V gene encodes CDR1 SGHRS and CDR2 YFSETQ. V shed 3 bases and J 0 bases; nucleotides not matched to a gene: 11. Full variable domain (outside the CDR3, taken from reference TRBV5-1 and TRBJ2-3): KAGVTQTPRYLIKTRGQQVTLSCSPISGHRSVSWYQQTPGQGLQFLFEYFSETQRNKGNFPGRFSGRQFSNSRSEMNVSTLELGDSALYLCASSWDRELSSSTDTQYFGPGTRLTVL.

In this sample, this clone turned up once. The chain employs TRBV10-3 and TRBJ1-2; unclear D gene. CDR3 length: 15 amino acids. Germline V gene sequence: CDR1 ENHRY, CDR2 SYGVKD. Trimming took off 3 bases at V and 1 base at J, with 12 bases between the two ends. The CDR3 DNA reads as TGTGCCATCAGTGAACCTAAGGACTATAACTATGGCTACACCTTC. Protein product: CAISEPKDYNYGYTF.

V gene TRBV7-2 combines with J gene TRBJ1-1; D ambiguous. The germline V gene has CDR1 SGHTA and CDR2 FQGNSA. CDR3 length equals 14 residues. The V gene lost 1 base and the J gene lost 4 bases, with 10 bases spanning the gap. CDR3 in amino acids: CASSLDRSTTEAFF. In DNA, the CDR3 is TGTGCCAGCAGCTTAGATAGGTCAACCACTGAAGCTTTCTTT.

Only one count was recorded for this clone. The chain carries TRBV28 and TRBJ1-2; D is uncertain. V lost 2 bases, J lost 4 bases, and 11 bases lay in between. Germline V gene data show CDR1 as MDHEN and CDR2 as SYDVKM. This CDR3 contains 14 residues. The CDR3 reads CASSLARLAYGYTF. The DNA for the CDR3 is TGTGCCAGCAGTTTAGCACGGCTGGCCTATGGCTACACCTTC.

The chain's CDR3 is CASRLHGLSGYTF. CDR3 nucleotides: TGTGCCAGCAGGTTACACGGGTTATCCGGCTACACCTTC. The V and J genes are TRBV28 and TRBJ1-2, with D unclear. Germline V lookup: CDR1 MDHEN, CDR2 SYDVKM. The length of the CDR3 is 13 residues. V was trimmed by 6 bases and J by 8 bases, leaving 16 bases between them.

The rearrangement uses TRBV5-1 and TRBJ2-5; tentatively, D is TRBD1 or TRBD2 (5 bases each). The CDR3 length is 14 residues. V lost 1 base to trimming and J lost 1 base, with 8 bases between them. CDR1 and CDR2 from the germline V gene are SGHRS and YFSETQ. CDR3: CASSLYGAQETQYF. DNA for the CDR3: TGCGCCAGCAGCTTGTACGGGGCCCAAGAGACCCAGTACTTC.

The chain links TRBV15 to TRBJ2-5, with 8 bases fitting TRBD2. Looked up from germline, CDR1 is LNHNV and CDR2 is YYDKDF (reference sequence). V was pared by 6 bases and J by 3 bases, with 3 bases of the junction left unmatched. The CDR3 is 13 amino acids. Here the CDR3 reads CATRTGGEETQYF. The CDR3 nucleotides read TGTGCCACCAGGACCGGGGGGGAAGAGACCCAGTACTTC.

The chain carries TRBV25-1 and TRBJ2-7; weak D call: TRBD2 (6 bases). Looked up from germline, CDR1 is MGHDK and CDR2 is SYGVNS. This CDR3 region has 13 residues. Trimming removed 4 bases from V and 2 bases from J, with 9 bases in between. The CDR3 nucleotides are TGTGCCAGCAGTGGCTGGGAGGCCTACGAGCAGTACTTC. It codes for CASSGWEAYEQYF.

CDR3 loop: CASSRGQGVFGGYTF. The CDR3 bases are TGTGCCAGCTCTAGGGGACAGGGAGTATTTGGTGGCTACACCTTC. The chain joins TRBV27 to TRBJ1-2, with 9 bases aligning to TRBD1. This CDR3 has 15 residues. Germline V gene data show CDR1 as MNHEY and CDR2 as SMNVEV (reference sequence). The J segment lost 7 bases and the V segment lost 8 bases, leaving 14 bases of the junction unmatched.

V gene TRBV9 combines with J gene TRBJ1-4; D call uncertain. The CDR3 length is 13 residues. Germline CDR1 reads SGDLS; CDR2 reads YYNGEE. The V and J ends lost 3 bases and 7 bases respectively, with 10 bases between them. DNA for the CDR3: TGTGCCAGCAGCGCACGACTTAGTGAAAAACTGTTTTTT. Translation: CASSARLSEKLFF.

The V gene is TRBV28, the J gene TRBJ2-7; 8 bases are shared with TRBD2. V lost 6 bases and J lost 0; bases outside the gene matches: 13. In germline, CDR1 is MDHEN, CDR2 SYDVKM. The CDR3 covers 17 residues. CDR3 sequence (DNA): TGTGCCAGCAGGGCGGGAGGAACTAACTCTTACTCCTACGAGCAGTACTTC. Translated: CASRAGGTNSYSYEQYF.

This chain's CDR3 is CASSFGHQGGRARLDEQFF. The CDR3 DNA is TGTGCCAGCAGTTTCGGGCACCAGGGCGGGAGGGCTAGACTGGATGAGCAGTTCTTC. V is TRBV27 and J is TRBJ2-1; 9 bases match TRBD2. Losses at the gene ends were 3 bases for V and 8 bases for J; bases not matched to a gene: 20. The CDR3 runs to 19 residues. Looked up from germline, CDR1 is MNHEY and CDR2 is SMNVEV (reference sequence).

The chain joins TRBV25-1 to TRBJ1-6; D gene ambiguous. CDR1 and CDR2 (germline): MGHDK, SYGVNS. V shed 6 bases and J shed 5 bases, with 8 bases lying between them. CDR3 length: 13 residues. This chain's CDR3 is CASSPRNNSPLHF. In DNA form, the CDR3 reads TGTGCCAGCAGCCCCAGGAATAATTCACCCCTCCACTTT.

V usage is TRBV7-3 and J usage is TRBJ1-1; D not resolved. The CDR3 length is 16 residues. CDR1 is SGHTA, CDR2 FQGTGA, per germline. The V end was cut by 2 bases, the J end by 1 base, with 14 bases between. CDR3 in DNA: TGTGCCAGCAGCTTAGTAGGGCGAGGGCAGAACACTGAAGCTTTCTTT. Protein sequence: CASSLVGRGQNTEAFF.

This clone was picked up a small number of times. This sequence joins TRBV2 and TRBJ1-1, with 8 nucleotides matching TRBD1. The CDR3 is 15 residues long. Losses at the gene ends were 7 bases for V and 4 bases for J; bases not matched to a gene: 11. CDR1 is SNHLY, CDR2 FYNNEI, per germline. The DNA for the CDR3 is TGTGCCAGCACCATCATCCAGGGGGCGGGCACTGAAGCTTTCTTT. This codes for CASTIIQGAGTEAFF.

This clone was picked up one time. V is TRBV29-1 and J is TRBJ1-1, with D unclear. CDR3 length: 14 amino acids. Germline V gene lookup returns CDR1 SQVTM and CDR2 ANQGSEA. The V end lost 6 bases, the J end lost 0 bases, and 14 bases lay between the germline ends. This CDR3 is CSVRTFLMNTEAFF. CDR3 in DNA: TGCAGCGTAAGGACCTTTCTTATGAACACTGAAGCTTTCTTT.